The present T cell receptor beta chain was sequenced within a study of blood T cell repertoires in COVID-19. CDR1 SEHNR and CDR2 FQNEAQ come from the germline V gene (reference sequence). The CDR3 length is 14 residues. Trimming removed 4 bases at V and 12 bases at J, with 18 bases between. Only in-frame clones appear in the TCRdb table, and some are missing; sequencing was by immunoSEQ multiplex PCR. The table includes over 100,000 clones, approximately 88% detected once. The V and J genes are TRBV7-9 and TRBJ1-4; D uncertain. This TCR was sampled from a man aged 45-60 years with acute or convalescent COVID-19. The sample was peripheral blood. This CDR3 reads CASSSLFSQAQLFF. CDR3 nucleotides: TGTGCCAGCAGCTCCTTGTTTTCGCAGGCCCAACTGTTTTTT. The full variable domain, rest sourced from reference TRBV7-9 and TRBJ1-4, is DTGVSQNPRHKITKRGQNVTFRCDPISEHNRLYWYRQTLGQGPEFLTYFQNEAQLEKSRLLSDRFSAERPKGSFSTLEIQRTEQGDSAMYLCASSSLFSQAQLFFGSGTQLSVL.